The clone carrying this TCR beta chain was counted once. The antigen is undetermined. V was shortened by 6 bases and J by 0 bases, with 17 bases between the two germline ends. Germline-derived CDR1 and CDR2 are ENHRY and SYGVKD. The CDR3 is 17 amino acids. The data originate from a study of cytomegalovirus exposure and HLA in healthy donors. The study's findings and limits: It was only CMV serostatus that was available as immune exposure information. For TCR beta chains, V- and J-gene trimming was later linked to a missense DCLRE1C variant. Later findings reportedly placed an Asian-associated ancestry cluster below the approximately 630-donor mean for N-insertions.

Primers: 60 Vbeta forward and 13 Jbeta reverse. Method: immunoSEQ multiplex PCR; TCRdb's copy keeps in-frame clones and lacks some. The repertoire holds more than 95,000 clones, with less than 85% as singletons. The TCR was taken from a man between 25 and 39 years old in good health and CMV-seropositive. Sequences were obtained from PBMCs. The chain employs TRBV10-3 and TRBJ2-2; possibly TRBD2 for D (6 bases). Here the CDR3 reads CAIRALGGATNTGELFF. DNA of the CDR3: TGTGCCATCAGGGCCCTTGGAGGGGCCACGAACACCGGGGAGCTGTTTTTT.